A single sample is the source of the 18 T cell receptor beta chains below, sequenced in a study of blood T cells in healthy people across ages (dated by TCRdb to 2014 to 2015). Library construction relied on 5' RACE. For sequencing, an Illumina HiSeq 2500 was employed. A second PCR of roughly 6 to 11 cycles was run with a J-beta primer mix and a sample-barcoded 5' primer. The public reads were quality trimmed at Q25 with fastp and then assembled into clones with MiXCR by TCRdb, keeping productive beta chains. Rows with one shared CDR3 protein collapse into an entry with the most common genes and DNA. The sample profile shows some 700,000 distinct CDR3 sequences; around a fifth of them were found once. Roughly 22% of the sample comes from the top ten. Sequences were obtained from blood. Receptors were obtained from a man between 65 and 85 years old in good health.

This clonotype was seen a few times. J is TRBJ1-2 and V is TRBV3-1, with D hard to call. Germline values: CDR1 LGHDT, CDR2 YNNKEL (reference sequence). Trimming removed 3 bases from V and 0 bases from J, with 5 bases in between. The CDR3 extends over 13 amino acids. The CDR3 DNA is TGTGCCAGCAGCCACCAAGCTAACTATGGCTACACCTTC. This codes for CASSHQANYGYTF. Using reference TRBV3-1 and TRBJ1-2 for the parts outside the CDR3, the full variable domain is DTAVSQTPKYLVTQMGNDKSIKCEQNLGHDTMYWYKQDSKKFLKIMFSYNNKELIINETVPNRFSPKSPDKAHLNLHINSLELGDSAVYFCASSHQANYGYTFGSGTRLTVV.

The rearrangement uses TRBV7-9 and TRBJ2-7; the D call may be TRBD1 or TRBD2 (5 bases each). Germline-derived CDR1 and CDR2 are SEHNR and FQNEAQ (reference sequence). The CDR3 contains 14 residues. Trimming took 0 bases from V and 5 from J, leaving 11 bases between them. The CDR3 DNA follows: TGTGCCAGCAGCTTAGCAGGGACCCGGAACGAGCAGTACGTC. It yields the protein CASSLAGTRNEQYV.

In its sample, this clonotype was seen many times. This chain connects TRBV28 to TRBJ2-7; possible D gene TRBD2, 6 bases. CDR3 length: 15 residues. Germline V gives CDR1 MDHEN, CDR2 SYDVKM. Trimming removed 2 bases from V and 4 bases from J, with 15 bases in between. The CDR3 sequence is CASSLPGTQSYEQYF. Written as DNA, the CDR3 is TGTGCCAGCAGTTTACCGGGGACTCAGAGTTACGAGCAGTACTTC.

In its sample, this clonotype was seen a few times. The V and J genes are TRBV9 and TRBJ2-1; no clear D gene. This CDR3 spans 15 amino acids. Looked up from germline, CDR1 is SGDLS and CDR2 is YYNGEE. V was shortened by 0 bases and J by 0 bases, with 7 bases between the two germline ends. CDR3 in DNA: TGTGCCAGCAGCGTAGTCTGGAGCTCCTACAATGAGCAGTTCTTC. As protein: CASSVVWSSYNEQFF.

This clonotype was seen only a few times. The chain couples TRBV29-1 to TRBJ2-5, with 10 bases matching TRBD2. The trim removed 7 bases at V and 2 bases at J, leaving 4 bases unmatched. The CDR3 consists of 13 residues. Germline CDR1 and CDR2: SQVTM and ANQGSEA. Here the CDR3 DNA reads TGCAGCGGCGAACTAGCGGGGCAAGAGACCCAGTACTTC. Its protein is CSGELAGQETQYF.

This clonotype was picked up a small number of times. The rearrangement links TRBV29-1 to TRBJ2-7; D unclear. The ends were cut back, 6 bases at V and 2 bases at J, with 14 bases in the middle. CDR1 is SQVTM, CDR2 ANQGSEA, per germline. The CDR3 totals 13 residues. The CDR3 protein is CSVSPATTYEQYF. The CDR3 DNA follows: TGCAGCGTGTCGCCAGCGACCACCTACGAGCAGTACTTC.

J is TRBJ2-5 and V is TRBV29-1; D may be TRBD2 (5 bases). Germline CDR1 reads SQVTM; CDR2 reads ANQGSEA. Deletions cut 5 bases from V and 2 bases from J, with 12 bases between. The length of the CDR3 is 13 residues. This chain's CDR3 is CSVIEGGQETQYF. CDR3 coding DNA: TGCAGCGTTATCGAGGGTGGTCAAGAGACCCAGTACTTC.

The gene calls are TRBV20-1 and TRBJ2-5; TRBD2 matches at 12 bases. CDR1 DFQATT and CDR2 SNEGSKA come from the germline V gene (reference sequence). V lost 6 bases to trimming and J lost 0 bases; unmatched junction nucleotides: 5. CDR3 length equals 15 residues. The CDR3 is CSADTSGGYQETQYF. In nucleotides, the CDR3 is TGCAGTGCCGACACTAGCGGGGGGTACCAAGAGACCCAGTACTTC.

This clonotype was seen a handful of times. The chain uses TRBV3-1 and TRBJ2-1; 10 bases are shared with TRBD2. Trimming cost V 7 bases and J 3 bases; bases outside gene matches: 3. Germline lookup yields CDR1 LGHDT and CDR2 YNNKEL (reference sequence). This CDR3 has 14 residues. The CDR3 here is CASTLAGSYNEQFF. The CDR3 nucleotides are TGTGCCAGCACACTAGCGGGGAGCTACAATGAGCAGTTCTTC.

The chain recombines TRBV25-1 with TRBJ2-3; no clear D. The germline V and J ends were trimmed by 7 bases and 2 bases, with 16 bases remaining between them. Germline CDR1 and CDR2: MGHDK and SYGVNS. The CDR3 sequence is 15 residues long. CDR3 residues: CASTPWASFTDTQYF. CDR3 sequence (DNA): TGTGCCAGCACCCCCTGGGCTAGTTTCACAGATACGCAGTATTTT.

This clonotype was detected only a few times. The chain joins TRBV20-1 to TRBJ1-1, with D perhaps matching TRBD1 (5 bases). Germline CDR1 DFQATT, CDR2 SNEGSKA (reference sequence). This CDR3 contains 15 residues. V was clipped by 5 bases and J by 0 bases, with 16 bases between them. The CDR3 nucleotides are TGCAGTGCTCCCCCGCCAGGGCATATGAACACTGAAGCTTTCTTT. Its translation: CSAPPPGHMNTEAFF.

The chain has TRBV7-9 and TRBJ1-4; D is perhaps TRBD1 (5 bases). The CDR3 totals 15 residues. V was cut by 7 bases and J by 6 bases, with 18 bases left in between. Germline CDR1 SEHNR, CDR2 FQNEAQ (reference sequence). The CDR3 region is CASTPGKGWDEKLFF. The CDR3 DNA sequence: TGTGCCAGCACCCCGGGGAAGGGGTGGGATGAAAAACTGTTTTTT. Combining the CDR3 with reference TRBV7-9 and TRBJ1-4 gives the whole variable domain DTGVSQNPRHKITKRGQNVTFRCDPISEHNRLYWYRQTLGQGPEFLTYFQNEAQLEKSRLLSDRFSAERPKGSFSTLEIQRTEQGDSAMYLCASTPGKGWDEKLFFGSGTQLSVL.

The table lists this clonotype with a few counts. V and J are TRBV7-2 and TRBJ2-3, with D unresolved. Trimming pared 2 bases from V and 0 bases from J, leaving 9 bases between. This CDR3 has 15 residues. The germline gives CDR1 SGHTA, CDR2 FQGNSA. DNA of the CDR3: TGTGCCAGCAGCTTAATGCCCGGGAGCACAGATACGCAGTATTTT. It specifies CASSLMPGSTDTQYF. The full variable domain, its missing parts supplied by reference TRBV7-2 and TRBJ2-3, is GAGVSQSPSNKVTEKGKDVELRCDPISGHTALYWYRQSLGQGLEFLIYFQGNSAPDKSGLPSDRFSAERTGGSVSTLTIQRTQQEDSAVYLCASSLMPGSTDTQYFGPGTRLTVL.

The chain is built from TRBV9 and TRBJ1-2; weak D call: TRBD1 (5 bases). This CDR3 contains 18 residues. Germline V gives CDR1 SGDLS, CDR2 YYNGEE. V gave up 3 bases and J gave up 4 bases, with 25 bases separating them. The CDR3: CASSGTGTFRTGGYGYTF. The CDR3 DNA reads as TGTGCCAGCAGCGGAACTGGGACTTTCCGGACGGGAGGCTATGGCTACACCTTC. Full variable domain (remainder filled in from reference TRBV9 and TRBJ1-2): DSGVTQTPKHLITATGQRVTLRCSPRSGDLSVYWYQQSLDQGLQFLIQYYNGEERAKGNILERFSAQQFPDLHSELNLSSLELGDSALYFCASSGTGTFRTGGYGYTFGSGTRLTVV.

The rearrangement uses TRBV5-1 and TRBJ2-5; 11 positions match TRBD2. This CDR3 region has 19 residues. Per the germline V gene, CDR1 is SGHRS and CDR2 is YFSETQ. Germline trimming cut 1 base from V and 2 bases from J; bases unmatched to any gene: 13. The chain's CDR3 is CASSLRPRGASGGQETQYF. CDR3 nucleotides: TGCGCCAGCAGCTTGCGCCCTAGGGGTGCTAGCGGGGGGCAAGAGACCCAGTACTTC.

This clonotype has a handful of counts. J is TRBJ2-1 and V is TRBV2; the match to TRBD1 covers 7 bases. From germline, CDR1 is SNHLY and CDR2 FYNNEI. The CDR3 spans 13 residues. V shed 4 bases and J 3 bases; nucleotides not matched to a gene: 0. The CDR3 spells CASSGTGYNEQFF. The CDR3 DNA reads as TGTGCCAGCAGTGGGACAGGCTACAATGAGCAGTTCTTC.

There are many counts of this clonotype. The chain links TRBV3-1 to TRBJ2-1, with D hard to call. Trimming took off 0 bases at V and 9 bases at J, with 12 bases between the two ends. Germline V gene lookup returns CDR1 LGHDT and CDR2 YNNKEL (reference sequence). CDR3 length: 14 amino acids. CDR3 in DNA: TGTGCCAGCAGCCAAGATCCCGCTTGGGGTGAGCAGTTCTTC. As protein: CASSQDPAWGEQFF.

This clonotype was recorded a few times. The CDR3 sequence: CASSLGGQIYEQYF. The CDR3 nucleotides read TGTGCCAGCAGTTTAGGGGGACAGATCTACGAGCAGTACTTC. The rearrangement uses TRBV28 and TRBJ2-7; 7 bases fit TRBD1. The trim removed 2 bases at V and 3 bases at J, leaving 4 bases unmatched. Germline values: CDR1 MDHEN, CDR2 SYDVKM. This CDR3 is 14 amino acids long. Complete variable domain (other parts from reference TRBV28 and TRBJ2-7): DVKVTQSSRYLVKRTGEKVFLECVQDMDHENMFWYRQDPGLGLRLIYFSYDVKMKEKGDIPEGYSVSREKKERFSLILESASTNQTSMYLCASSLGGQIYEQYFGPGTRLTVT.